Listed below are T cell receptor beta chains from one sample, sequenced in a study of STAT3 mutations in large granular lymphocyte leukemia. This table comes from immunoSEQ multiplex PCR, and its TCRdb copy is limited to in-frame clones, with some not included. The sample includes approximately 45,000 clones, around 80% of them seen just once. Source material: PBMCs. All receptors derive from a human donor with T large granular lymphocyte leukemia. Some clones in this sample may be carry-over from other donors' samples. CDR3s include the opening cysteine and the closing phenylalanine or tryptophan. Each record gives: D gene, J gene, clone size, V gene, CDR3 protein, CDR3 DNA. D genes are given only for firm matches. Clone size is not always given. Where it is, it says once, few, many or a class for expanded clones.

D: .; J: TRBJ1-5; size: .; V: TRBV6-5; CDR3: CASKQGPNNQPQHF; DNA: TGTGCCAGCAAACAGGGCCCTAACAATCAGCCCCAGCATTTT
D: TRBD1; J: TRBJ1-4; size: .; V: TRBV2; CDR3: CASRGTALVNEKLFF; DNA: TGTGCCAGCAGGGGGACAGCACTGGTAAACGAAAAACTGTTTTTT
D: .; J: TRBJ2-7; size: .; V: TRBV10-2; CDR3: CASSLSSYEQYF; DNA: TGCGCCAGCAGCCTTTCCTCCTACGAGCAGTACTTC
D: TRBD1; J: TRBJ1-5; size: few; V: TRBV6-5; CDR3: CASGTVPHQPQHF; DNA: TGTGCCAGCGGGACAGTCCCCCACCAGCCCCAGCATTTT
D: .; J: TRBJ2-5; size: .; V: TRBV5-4; CDR3: CASSLGTFPGAQYF; DNA: TGTGCCAGCAGCCTAGGGACTTTCCCGGGGGCCCAGTACTTC
D: .; J: TRBJ2-5; size: .; V: TRBV6-5; CDR3: CASSSGPPRGTQYF; DNA: TGTGCCAGCAGTTCGGGCCCCCCGAGGGGGACCCAGTACTTC
D: .; J: TRBJ1-5; size: .; V: TRBV9; CDR3: CASSVGVGNQPQHF; DNA: TGTGCCAGCAGCGTAGGAGTCGGCAATCAGCCCCAGCATTTT
D: .; J: TRBJ1-2; size: .; V: TRBV6-6; CDR3: CASSPRGEGYGYTF; DNA: TGTGCCAGCAGTCCCCGAGGGGAAGGCTATGGCTACACCTTC
D: .; J: TRBJ1-6; size: .; V: TRBV4-3; CDR3: CASSQDGLPGKYSPLHF; DNA: TGCGCCAGCAGCCAAGATGGCCTACCGGGAAAATATTCACCCCTCCACTTT
D: .; J: TRBJ1-5; size: few; V: TRBV7-5; CDR3: CVRSLEKATSNQPQHF; DNA: TGTGTCAGAAGCTTAGAGAAGGCGACGAGCAATCAGCCCCAGCATTTT